The 5 T cell receptor beta chains presented below share a single source sample, sequenced in a study of regulatory T cells in long-lasting Graves disease. To make TCR beta libraries, researchers used iRepertoire HTBI primers and Arm-PCR of CDR3 regions. TCRdb re-called the multiplex PCR reads with MiXCR, one entry per CDR3 protein. Altogether 450,000 to 650,000 distinct CDR3 sequences are present, 16% being singletons, with the ten largest covering around 25%. This sample's time point: newly diagnosed GD, antithyroid drugs for less than 3 months. Isolated PBMC RNA provided the starting material for the TCR library. These records were also assigned to another study, of T cells in Graves' hyperthyroidism and ophthalmopathy.

The sequencing here drew on peripheral blood mononuclear cells (PBMCs), taken at new diagnosis, from a patient treated with antithyroid drugs. These receptors originate from a woman aged 40 to 65 with Graves disease.

This clonotype has ten or more counts. The chain links TRBV6-4 to TRBJ2-1, with no clear D. V was trimmed by 5 bases and J by 5 bases, leaving 10 bases between them. From germline, CDR1 is MRHNA and CDR2 SNTAGT. The CDR3 runs to 13 residues. CDR3 in amino acids: CASSNGPHNEQFF. DNA of the CDR3: TGTGCCAGCAGTAACGGGCCACACAATGAGCAGTTCTTC.

The chain recombines TRBV20-1 with TRBJ1-3, with D perhaps matching TRBD1 (5 bases). CDR1 is DFQATT, CDR2 SNEGSKA, per germline (reference sequence). This CDR3 spans 14 amino acids. V lost 5 bases and J 0 bases, leaving 11 bases between the germline ends. The CDR3 protein is CSALGPISGNTIYF. CDR3 nucleotide sequence: TGCAGTGCTTTGGGGCCGATCTCTGGAAACACCATATATTTT.

This clonotype was counted a few times. V and J are TRBV5-1 and TRBJ1-6, with D unresolved. The CDR3 covers 13 residues. Germline V lookup: CDR1 SGHRS, CDR2 YFSETQ. Between the trimmed V and J ends, which lost 4 bases and 9 bases, there was a span of 11 bases. CDR3: CASSTLEGSPLHF. As DNA, the CDR3 is TGCGCCAGCAGCACCTTGGAGGGTTCACCCCTCCACTTT.

This clonotype occurred many times. The chain carries TRBV12-3 or TRBV12-4 and TRBJ1-5, with 7 bases lining up with TRBD1. Trimming removed 6 bases from V and 7 bases from J; junction bases left unmatched: 12. This CDR3 region has 15 residues. This CDR3 is CASSGKGGVQQPQHF. In nucleotides, the CDR3 is TGTGCCAGCAGCGGGAAAGGGGGCGTCCAGCAGCCCCAGCATTTT.

Many counts were recorded for this clonotype. V gene TRBV3-1 combines with J gene TRBJ2-1; D is possibly TRBD2 (5 bases). The DNA matches TRBJ2-5 better at its end, which makes the J call doubtful. CDR3 size: 13 residues. Germline CDR1 and CDR2: LGHDT and YNNKEL (reference sequence). Here the CDR3 reads CASSQAGDETQYF. The CDR3 DNA is TGTGCCAGCAGCCAAGCCGGGGATGAGACCCAGTACTTC.